This record looks at one T cell receptor beta chain sequence and its context. Which antigen it targets is not known. Gene names and germline sequences here are all drawn from mouse data. The CDR3 is cut off 1 residue early in the read; its end comes from the germline J gene. Relative to germline, V is 5 bases shorter and J is 3 bases shorter, with 11 bases between their ends. Counted from cysteine to phenylalanine, this CDR3 has 13 amino acids. Only the CDR3 bases that were read are kept: 36 of them, in frame from base 1. CDR1 is given as SNHLY and CDR2 as FYNGKV, both from the germline V gene (reference sequence). The sample originates from a study of tissue T cells after allogeneic stem cell transplantation (dated by TCRdb to 2021 to 2024). At the level of the whole study: The study profiled TCR beta repertoires in many tissues obtained from research autopsies of patients with and without GVHD, and also in mouse models of GVHD. The human arm was conducted as a prospective observational study, and neither blinding nor randomization was performed.

General study outcomes and caveats: The study did not determine which tissue TCRs were alloreactive or antigen-specific, and some clones might have been persisting host cells. Sampling depth was acknowledged as a limitation, and the patient cohort was both small and clinically heterogeneous. Only a few T cell clones appeared in more than one patient, yet motif-based clustering showed tissue-specific repertoire signatures that were shared between patients. Within patients, how anatomically similar tissues were was a major factor shaping TCR repertoire composition, regardless of disease or transplant status. In both patients and mice, T cells from blood and spleen picked up only a limited part of the TCR repertoire that was detected in tissues.

Library creation used the immunoSEQ multiplex PCR assay. TCRbeta CDR3 sequencing was performed at survey depth by Adaptive Biotechnologies, and CDR3 sequences, V/J genes, productive frequency and template counts were reported. TCR beta CDR3 regions were amplified from genomic DNA rather than RNA. As for the original processing: Jensen-Shannon divergence was used to quantify pairwise repertoire overlap between tissues, with a value of 1 meaning complete divergence and a value of 0 meaning identical repertoires. Tissues were clustered by single-linkage agglomerative hierarchical clustering of pairwise JSD values, and the clustering results were displayed as dendrograms. GLIPH2 was run on all patient samples with simulation_depth 1000, kmer_min_depth 3 and cdr3_length_cutoff 8, and groups with more than two unique CDR3s were retained. A standardized tissue-overlap score was calculated by extrapolating Jaccard GLIPH-group overlap across patients to a standard repertoire size of 1000 clones. Linear mixed-effect models, with tissue as a fixed effect and individual as a random effect, were used to test how diversity related to clinical or experimental variables. The source is immuneACCESS, and TCRdb retained only in-frame sequences with V and J called. Part of the clones is not carried over; for the studies checked, unresolved V genes explain less than half of this, and the remainder is unexplained. That table gives V, J and clone size, and the DNA gave D and trimming. In this sample the table shows roughly 45,000 clones, 65% to 80% of which occur a single time. About 0.7% of the sample is in the top ten clones.

This sequence was found in a pool of C57BL/6 mice in good health. Sequenced material: sorted cells pooled from one or two spleens. The rearrangement combines TRBV3 with TRBJ2-7; the D gene is perhaps TRBD1, from 5 matching bases. The CDR3 is CASSPTENYEQYF. The sequenced CDR3 bases are TGTGCCAGCAGCCCGACAGAAAACTATGAACAGTAC.